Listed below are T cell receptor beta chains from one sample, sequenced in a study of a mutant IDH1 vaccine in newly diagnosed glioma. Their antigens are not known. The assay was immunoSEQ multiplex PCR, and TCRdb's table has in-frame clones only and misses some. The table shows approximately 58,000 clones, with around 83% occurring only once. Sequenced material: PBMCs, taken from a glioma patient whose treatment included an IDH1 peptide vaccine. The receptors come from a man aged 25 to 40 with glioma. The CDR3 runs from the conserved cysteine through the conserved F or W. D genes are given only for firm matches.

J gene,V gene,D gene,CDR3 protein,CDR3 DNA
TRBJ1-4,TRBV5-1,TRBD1,CASSKQGARSEKLFF,TGCGCCAGCTCGAAACAGGGGGCGAGGAGCGAAAAACTGTTTTTT
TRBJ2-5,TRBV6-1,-,CASSEVRATGYEQYF,TGTGCCAGCAGTGAAGTTAGGGCGACTGGGTATGAGCAGTACTTC
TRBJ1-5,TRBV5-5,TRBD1,CASSRTGDSNQPQHF,TGTGCCAGCAGTCGGACAGGGGATAGCAATCAGCCCCAGCATTTT
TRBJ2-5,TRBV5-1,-,CASSPGPTEETQYF,TGCGCCAGCAGCCCGGGACCGACAGAAGAGACCCAGTACTTC
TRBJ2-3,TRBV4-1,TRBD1,CASSPGTGDHTDTQYF,TGCGCCAGCAGCCCAGGGACAGGAGACCACACAGATACGCAGTATTTT
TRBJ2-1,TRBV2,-,CASRDSTSYNEQFF,TGTGCCAGCAGGGACTCGACTTCCTACAATGAGCAGTTCTTC
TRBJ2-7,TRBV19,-,CASSMWEDSYEQYF,TGTGCCAGTAGTATGTGGGAAGACTCCTACGAGCAGTACTTC
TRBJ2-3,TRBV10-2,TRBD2,CASSEFAGTRDSDTQYF,TGCGCCAGCAGTGAGTTTGCGGGGACTAGAGATTCAGATACGCAGTATTTT
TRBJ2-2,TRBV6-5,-,CASSYRLNTGELFF,TGTGCCAGCAGTTACCGGCTGAACACCGGGGAGCTGTTTTTT
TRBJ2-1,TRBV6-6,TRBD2,CASSYLAGGEDEQFF,TGTGCCAGCAGTTACCTTGCGGGGGGGGAGGATGAGCAGTTCTTC